These 24 T cell receptor beta chains were all obtained from the same sample, sequenced in a study of CD8 T cells in ankylosing spondylitis. TCRdb reprocessed the 5' RACE reads via MiXCR and lists one record per CDR3 protein. Among around 150,000 distinct CDR3 sequences, roughly 18% were seen once, and the ten largest hold over 7%. The sequenced sample consisted of blood, either unsorted or a sorted T cell fraction (not recorded which). Receptors originate from a male donor with ankylosing spondylitis or in good health (not recorded which).

A word on this clonotype: One end of the junction is discordant with germline, which a read error may explain. The chain carries TRBV6-1 and TRBJ2-1; TRBD1 might be the D (6 bases). This CDR3 comprises 12 residues. Germline V gene sequence: CDR1 MNHNS, CDR2 SASEGT. The CDR3 DNA reads TGTGCCAGCAGCAGGGGCGAGTTTTCGGGGATCTTC. This encodes CASSRGEFSGIF.

This chain joins TRBV28 and TRBJ1-1; TRBD1 matches 9 bases. CDR3 length: 14 residues. V was clipped by 5 bases and J by 7 bases; unmatched bases: 8. Germline assignment: CDR1 MDHEN and CDR2 SYDVKM. The CDR3 loop reads CASSKTGGEIEAFF. The CDR3 coding sequence is TGTGCCAGCAGTAAGACAGGGGGGGAAATTGAAGCTTTCTTT.

This clonotype has ten or more counts. The chain couples TRBV20-1 to TRBJ1-1, with 7 bases identical to TRBD1. The V and J ends lost 5 bases and 2 bases, in that order; junction bases with no gene match: 5. This CDR3 has 13 residues. Looked up from germline, CDR1 is DFQATT and CDR2 is SNEGSKA (reference sequence). The CDR3 DNA sequence: TGCAGTGCTCCCCGGGACAGAAACACTGAAGCTTTCTTT. Protein: CSAPRDRNTEAFF.

This clonotype has just a few counts. The rearrangement links TRBV6-5 to TRBJ1-6; no clear D gene. Germline V gene sequence: CDR1 MNHEY, CDR2 SVGAGI. The ends were cut back, 2 bases at V and 5 bases at J, with 4 bases in the middle. CDR3 length equals 13 residues. This CDR3 reads CASSYSDNSPLHF. The CDR3 region has the DNA TGTGCCAGCAGTTACAGCGATAATTCACCCCTCCACTTT.

In DNA, the CDR3 is TGTGCCAGCAGCGTAGGATGGGGGGGGCGAAGCACAGATACGCAGTATTTT. Protein sequence: CASSVGWGGRSTDTQYF. The genes are TRBV9 and TRBJ2-3; maybe TRBD2 (7 bases). The CDR3 totals 17 residues. Germline CDR1 reads SGDLS; CDR2 reads YYNGEE. Trimming removed 0 bases from V and 0 bases from J, with 14 bases in between.

There are many counts of this clonotype. This chain joins TRBV28 and TRBJ2-4; D is unresolved. This CDR3 comprises 14 residues. V was cut by 4 bases and J by 8 bases, with 15 bases left in between. Per the germline V gene, CDR1 is MDHEN and CDR2 is SYDVKM. The DNA of the CDR3 is TGTGCCAGCAGTTCCCCCGGACCTGTGGACATTCAGTACTTC. Amino acids: CASSSPGPVDIQYF. Combining the CDR3 with reference TRBV28 and TRBJ2-4 gives the whole variable domain DVKVTQSSRYLVKRTGEKVFLECVQDMDHENMFWYRQDPGLGLRLIYFSYDVKMKEKGDIPEGYSVSREKKERFSLILESASTNQTSMYLCASSSPGPVDIQYFGAGTRLSVL.

This chain uses TRBV7-2 with TRBJ2-2; no firm D call. Germline CDR1 and CDR2: SGHTA and FQGNSA. The CDR3 consists of 15 residues. The ends were cut back, 1 base at V and 2 bases at J, with 8 bases in the middle. The DNA of the CDR3 is TGTGCCAGCAGCTTAGTGGGTGTCAACACCGGGGAGCTGTTTTTT. It is translated as CASSLVGVNTGELFF.

There are many counts of this clonotype. The rearrangement uses TRBV28 and TRBJ1-4; possibly TRBD1 for D (6 bases). CDR1 and CDR2 from the germline V gene are MDHEN and SYDVKM. The CDR3 has 15 residues. The V and J ends lost 5 bases and 5 bases respectively, with 15 bases between them. CDR3 nucleotide sequence: TGTGCCAGCAGTGAAACAGGGCCTCCAAATGAAAAACTGTTTTTT. It encodes CASSETGPPNEKLFF.

This clonotype was counted many times. J is TRBJ2-2 and V is TRBV28; TRBD1 or TRBD2 may be the D gene (5 bases each). Trimming left V 3 bases short and J 8 bases short, with 16 bases between. The CDR3 extends over 15 amino acids. CDR1 and CDR2 from the germline V gene are MDHEN and SYDVKM. CDR3: CASSLPSRGGGELFF. In DNA, the CDR3 is TGTGCCAGCAGTTTGCCCTCTAGGGGCGGGGGGGAGCTGTTTTTT.

Comment on this clonotype: A much larger clonotype is one base distant, so this may be a read error. This chain uses TRBV5-1 with TRBJ1-1; no reliable D call. CDR1 and CDR2 (germline): SGHRS, YFSETQ. This CDR3 has 14 amino acids. The DNA of the CDR3 is TGCGACACCCAAATCGATACGGGGAACACTGAAGCTTTCTTT. Translation gives CDTQIDTGNTEAFF.

This clonotype was counted at least ten times. The chain is built from TRBV5-1 and TRBJ2-3; no definite D call. V lost 5 bases and J lost 0, with 10 bases in between. This CDR3 is 14 amino acids long. Looked up from germline, CDR1 is SGHRS and CDR2 is YFSETQ. CDR3 protein: CASSFDSSTDTQYF. The CDR3 DNA reads as TGCGCCAGCAGTTTTGACTCTAGCACAGATACGCAGTATTTT. The whole variable domain, filled in from reference TRBV5-1 and TRBJ2-3, reads KAGVTQTPRYLIKTRGQQVTLSCSPISGHRSVSWYQQTPGQGLQFLFEYFSETQRNKGNFPGRFSGRQFSNSRSEMNVSTLELGDSALYLCASSFDSSTDTQYFGPGTRLTVL.

There are many counts of this clonotype. V and J are TRBV7-2 and TRBJ2-1; TRBD1 matches 7 bases. The CDR3 has 15 residues. Per the germline V gene, CDR1 is SGHTA and CDR2 is FQGNSA. J lost 4 bases, V lost 3 bases, and 6 bases had no gene match. CDR3 DNA: TGTGCCAGCAGCTTGACCGGGACAGAGTACAATGAGCAGTTCTTC. As protein: CASSLTGTEYNEQFF.

This clonotype was observed once. The chain carries TRBV20-1 and TRBJ1-3; maybe TRBD1 (5 bases). Per the germline V gene, CDR1 is DFQATT and CDR2 is SNEGSKA (reference sequence). The CDR3 covers 13 residues. With 5 bases removed from V and 4 bases from J, the gap between germline ends came to 12 bases. CDR3 sequence reads: CSAGVGQGNTIYF. In DNA, the CDR3 is TGCAGTGCTGGGGTCGGACAAGGAAACACCATATATTTT.

The chain uses TRBV24-1 and TRBJ2-3; TRBD2 matches at 8 bases. The J segment lost 3 bases and the V segment lost 5 bases, leaving 12 bases of the junction unmatched. Looked up from germline, CDR1 is KGHDR and CDR2 is SFDVKD. The CDR3 covers 17 residues. CDR3 sequence: CATSGSDLERETDTQYF. In DNA, the CDR3 is TGTGCCACCAGTGGAAGTGATCTGGAGCGGGAGACAGATACGCAGTATTTT.

This clonotype was detected many times. This sequence joins TRBV5-1 and TRBJ2-7; D might be TRBD1 (5 bases). Trimming pared 2 bases from V and 3 bases from J, leaving 12 bases between. The germline V gene encodes CDR1 SGHRS and CDR2 YFSETQ. The CDR3 covers 14 residues. This CDR3 reads CASSFNSGYYEQYF. DNA for the CDR3: TGCGCCAGCAGCTTTAACTCAGGGTACTACGAGCAGTACTTC.

The rearrangement links TRBV30 to TRBJ2-2; possible D gene TRBD1, 5 bases. The germline CDR1 and CDR2 sequences are GTSNPN and SVGIG (reference sequence). With 1 base removed from V and 0 bases from J, the gap between germline ends came to 6 bases. There are 14 residues in the CDR3. CDR3 sequence reads: CAWSARANTGELFF. The CDR3 DNA sequence: TGTGCCTGGAGTGCCAGGGCGAACACCGGGGAGCTGTTTTTT.

This clonotype appeared many times. The chain joins TRBV28 to TRBJ1-6, with D uncertain. This CDR3 region has 17 residues. Looked up from germline, CDR1 is MDHEN and CDR2 is SYDVKM. The ends were cut back, 6 bases at V and 4 bases at J, with 19 bases in the middle. The CDR3 nucleotides are TGTGCCAGCAGCCCCTTCCTACAGTTTGGTTATAATTCACCCCTCCACTTT. This gives the protein CASSPFLQFGYNSPLHF.

There are many counts of this clonotype. The CDR3 sequence is CSARQRAREKLFF. The CDR3 DNA reads TGCAGTGCTCGACAGCGGGCTCGTGAAAAACTGTTTTTT. The chain couples TRBV20-1 to TRBJ1-4, with a weak D call TRBD1 (5 bases). Germline CDR1 is DFQATT and CDR2 is SNEGSKA (reference sequence). V was shortened by 5 bases and J by 7 bases, with 14 bases between the two germline ends. CDR3 length: 13 residues.

The rearrangement uses TRBV19 and TRBJ1-1; possible D gene TRBD1, 5 bases. CDR3 length: 18 residues. The germline V gene has CDR1 LNHDA and CDR2 SQIVND (reference sequence). V lost 2 bases, J lost 0 bases, and 19 bases lay in between. The CDR3, as DNA: TGTGCCAGTAGTATAATTCCCATCTGGGGGGACTTGAACACTGAAGCTTTCTTT. Protein product: CASSIIPIWGDLNTEAFF.

This chain joins TRBV27 and TRBJ2-3, with TRBD2 identical over 8 bases. The germline CDR1 and CDR2 sequences are MNHEY and SMNVEV (reference sequence). Trimming cost V 7 bases and J 0 bases; bases outside gene matches: 9. This CDR3 has 16 residues. CDR3 bases: TGTGCCAGCACCAATAAGGTAGCGGGGAGCACAGATACGCAGTATTTT. Residues: CASTNKVAGSTDTQYF.

This clonotype was seen only once. The chain recombines TRBV30 with TRBJ2-1; tentative D call: TRBD2 (6 bases). The CDR3 loop spans 14 amino acids. CDR1 is GTSNPN, CDR2 SVGIG, per germline (reference sequence). V was trimmed by 0 bases and J by 10 bases, leaving 16 bases between them. CDR3 DNA: TGTGCCTGGAGTGTAGGTGGGAGGACTACCGAGCAGTTCTTC. Its protein is CAWSVGGRTTEQFF. The variable domain in full, with the rest retrieved from reference TRBV30 and TRBJ2-1, is SQTIHQWPATLVQPVGSPLSLECTVEGTSNPNLYWYRQAAGRGLQLLFYSVGIGQISSEVPQNLSASRPQDRQFILSSKKLLLSDSGFYLCAWSVGGRTTEQFFGPGTRLTVL.

As for this clonotype: One end of the junction varies from germline; a read error may be responsible. This chain joins TRBV23-1 and TRBJ2-1; a possible D gene is TRBD2 (5 bases). Being an ORF, TRBV23-1 has a function that is uncertain. There are 16 residues in the CDR3. CDR3 sequence (DNA): TGCGCCAGCAGTCAATCCCCTGGACGGGATTACAGTGAGCAGTTCTTC. It encodes CASSQSPGRDYSEQFF.

This clonotype was recorded at least ten times. This chain connects TRBV20-1 to TRBJ2-3; D tentatively reads TRBD1 or TRBD2 (5 bases each). The CDR3 contains 14 residues. The germline CDR1 and CDR2 sequences are DFQATT and SNEGSKA (reference sequence). The V gene lost 6 bases and the J gene lost 2 bases, with 15 bases spanning the gap. The CDR3 region is CSARAGPFTDTQYF. CDR3 DNA: TGCAGTGCGCGGGCAGGGCCATTCACAGATACGCAGTATTTT.

This rearrangement joins TRBV7-2 to TRBJ2-7, with TRBD2 identical over 10 bases. Germline values: CDR1 SGHTA, CDR2 FQGNSA. The CDR3 length is 17 residues. Unmatched junction bases numbered 9, after V lost 4 bases and J lost 0 bases. DNA for the CDR3: TGTGCCAGCAGCTCCGGGACTAGCGCTACCGCCTCCTACGAGCAGTACTTC. Translating it yields CASSSGTSATASYEQYF.